Below are 21 T cell receptor beta chains sequenced from a single sample in a study of tumor and adjacent non-tumor tissue in lung cancer. The template was RNA from unsorted bulk tissue. The library came from three nested PCR rounds adapted from ARM-PCR protocols. TCRdb ran MiXCR on the multiplex PCR reads and lists one entry per CDR3 protein. This table has about 110,000 distinct CDR3 sequences, over 70% appearing once. Source material: lung tumor tissue. These receptors were obtained from a man between 65 and 85 years old with non-small cell lung cancer.

As regards this clonotype: Germline and junction disagree at one end, which may indicate a read error. The gene calls are TRBV10-3 and TRBJ1-6, with D possibly being TRBD1 (6 bases). The CDR3 is 14 amino acids. The germline gives CDR1 ENHRY, CDR2 SYGVKD. CDR3 coding DNA: TGTGTCATCGAGGGGGGCAGGGGCAATTCACCCCTCCACTTT. Translation gives CVIEGGRGNSPLHF.

This clonotype was found once. The chain recombines TRBV11-3 with TRBJ2-1, with D perhaps TRBD1 (6 bases). The CDR3 has 16 amino acids. V was shortened by 9 bases and J by 9 bases, with 27 bases between the two germline ends. Germline-derived CDR1 and CDR2 are SGHNT and YENEEA. Written as DNA, the CDR3 is TGTGCCAGGAGTTTAGATCCTACGGGGAGCAGGGGTGAGCAGTTCTTC. Residues: CARSLDPTGSRGEQFF.

Comment on this clonotype: The junction departs from the called germline gene at one end, perhaps through a read error. V usage is TRBV10-3 and J usage is TRBJ2-7; tentatively, D is TRBD2 (5 bases). The CDR3 is 12 amino acids. From germline, CDR1 is ENHRY and CDR2 SYGVKD. CDR3 amino acids: CAIRGIHGERYF. The CDR3 DNA sequence: TGTGCCATCAGAGGCATCCACGGGGAGCGGTACTTC.

With regard to this clonotype: Germline is not matched at one junction end, which may reflect a read error. The chain combines TRBV7-6 with TRBJ2-4; D is ambiguous. The V gene's germline CDR1 is SGHVS and CDR2 FNYEAQ. The CDR3 extends over 14 amino acids. CDR3 DNA: TGTGCCAGCAGCTTAGCGCCTTCTATCGCCATTCACTACTTC. Translation gives CASSLAPSIAIHYF.

To note about this clonotype: Sequence at one end of the junction differs from germline and may be a read error. This chain links TRBV11-3 with TRBJ1-1; no definite D call. The CDR3 length is 13 residues. Looked up from germline, CDR1 is SGHNT and CDR2 is YENEEA. Written as DNA, the CDR3 is TGTGCCAGCAGCTTCACGTTGAACACTGAAGTTTTCTTT. Translated: CASSFTLNTEVFF.

In this sample, this clonotype turned up many times. This rearrangement joins TRBV20-1 to TRBJ2-5; TRBD2 is a possible D gene (6 bases). V was shortened by 6 bases and J by 7 bases, with 18 bases between the two germline ends. Germline V gene lookup returns CDR1 DFQATT and CDR2 SNEGSKA (reference sequence). The CDR3 length is 13 residues. The CDR3 sequence is CSAAGTAKSTQYF. DNA for the CDR3: TGCAGTGCCGCCGGGACTGCGAAATCGACCCAGTACTTC.

Regarding this clonotype: This is likely a read error, given that the CDR3 carries no conserved phenylalanine or tryptophan at its end. The chain combines TRBV12-3 or TRBV12-4 with TRBJ2-1; TRBD1 might be the D (5 bases). The CDR3 totals 14 residues. Trimming left V 5 bases short and J 8 bases short, with 16 bases between. Written as DNA, the CDR3 is TGTGCCAGCAGTAAAATAGGGGCCCACGATGAGCAGTTCTTA. This translates into CASSKIGAHDEQFL.

This rearrangement joins TRBV20-1 to TRBJ2-7; D uncertain. The germline V gene encodes CDR1 DFQATT and CDR2 SNEGSKA (reference sequence). V was cut by 6 bases and J by 0 bases, with 9 bases left in between. The CDR3 has 12 amino acids. Written as DNA, the CDR3 is TGCAGTGCCGCACACGGCTCCTACGAGCAGTACTTC. Translation: CSAAHGSYEQYF.

Points on this clonotype: This sequence may be a read error, since a much larger clone differs from it by one base. The V gene is TRBV13, the J gene TRBJ2-4, with D perhaps being TRBD1 or TRBD2 (6 bases each). The germline CDR1 and CDR2 sequences are PRHDT and FYEKMQ (reference sequence). There are 15 residues in the CDR3. V was cut by 5 bases and J by 2 bases, with 13 bases left in between. The CDR3 protein is CASSPRGLPKNIQYF. The CDR3 DNA reads TGTGCCAGCAGCCCCCGGGGGCTACCCAAAAACATTCAGTACTTC.

Worth noting for this clonotype: The germline gene is not matched at one end of the junction; a read error may be the cause. The V and J genes are TRBV24-1 and TRBJ2-5; the D gene could be TRBD1 or TRBD2 (5 bases each). Per the germline V gene, CDR1 is KGHDR and CDR2 is SFDVKD. The CDR3 extends over 12 amino acids. CDR3 in amino acids: CATSDFYGTRYF. DNA for the CDR3: TGTGCCACCAGTGATTTCTATGGGACCCGGTACTTC.

Of note for this clonotype: At one end the junction does not follow the germline gene, possibly because of a read error. This chain joins TRBV12-3 or TRBV12-4 and TRBJ1-5, with 10 bases matching TRBD1. The CDR3 spans 18 residues. The chain's CDR3 is CANSPTGGYLGGNQPQHF. In DNA, the CDR3 is TGCGCCAACAGCCCGACAGGGGGCTACTTAGGAGGCAATCAGCCCCAGCATTTT.

Comments on this clonotype: The junction does not match germline at one end; this may be a read error. The rearrangement joins TRBV12-3 or TRBV12-4 to TRBJ1-5; D remains ambiguous. This CDR3 contains 13 residues. The CDR3 DNA follows: TGTGCCGGCAGCTTTCGCGTAAATCAACCCCAGCATTTT. The encoded protein is CAGSFRVNQPQHF.

This chain joins TRBV20-1 and TRBJ2-7, with D possibly matching TRBD2 (5 bases). Looked up from germline, CDR1 is DFQATT and CDR2 is SNEGSKA (reference sequence). This CDR3 is built from 19 residues. Deletions cut 0 bases from V and 2 bases from J, with 26 bases between. Here the CDR3 DNA reads TGCAGTGCTAGAGATTCCAGGTTTACTTGCGGGTTAAAGACCTACGAGCAGTACTTC. This codes for CSARDSRFTCGLKTYEQYF.

This clonotype has just one count. At one of its ends the junction is not consistent with the germline gene, which may arise from a read error. This chain uses TRBV5-1 with TRBJ2-1, with a weak D call TRBD2 (6 bases). The germline CDR1 and CDR2 sequences are SGHRS and YFSETQ. The CDR3 consists of 15 residues. This chain's CDR3 is CASSLEGRKEAEQFF. The CDR3 nucleotides are TGCGCCAGCAGTTTGGAGGGACGAAAGGAGGCAGAGCAGTTCTTC. The full variable domain, rest sourced from reference TRBV5-1 and TRBJ2-1, is KAGVTQTPRYLIKTRGQQVTLSCSPISGHRSVSWYQQTPGQGLQFLFEYFSETQRNKGNFPGRFSGRQFSNSRSEMNVSTLELGDSALYLCASSLEGRKEAEQFFGPGTRLTVL.

This clonotype is a singleton in its sample. A read error may produce the germline difference seen at one junction end. The chain combines TRBV5-4 with TRBJ2-1; D possibly corresponds to TRBD1 (6 bases). From germline, CDR1 is SGHNT and CDR2 YYREEE (reference sequence). CDR3 length: 15 amino acids. This CDR3 is CASSFGGRMGNERFF. The CDR3 coding sequence is TGTGCCAGCAGTTTTGGGGGCAGGATGGGGAATGAGCGGTTCTTC.

A word on this clonotype: In this CDR3 the conserved last residue, phenylalanine or tryptophan, is missing, so a read error is likely. No DNA is shown, since the ends of the CDR3 on it are uncertain; the CDR3 is the one TCRdb lists. The V and J genes are TRBV12-3 or TRBV12-4 and TRBJ1-2; TRBD1 was called by the table and not checked on the DNA. A total of 15 residues make up the CDR3, ends included. This chain's CDR3 is CVSSLLTGFGYGYTL.

This clonotype was observed a few times. This sequence joins TRBV5-1 and TRBJ2-3; D is uncertain. The CDR3 is 11 amino acids. Germline V lookup: CDR1 SGHRS, CDR2 YFSETQ. V was clipped by 8 bases and J by 5 bases, with 9 bases between them. CDR3 coding DNA: TGCGCCAGTGTCGAAGGAGATACGCAGTATTTT. Its translation: CASVEGDTQYF.

This chain connects TRBV6-1 to TRBJ2-5; 9 positions match TRBD2. After removal of 6 bases from V and 5 bases from J, the junction contained 13 bases not matched to a gene. Germline V gene data show CDR1 as MNHNS and CDR2 as SASEGT. CDR3 length equals 16 residues. CDR3 nucleotides: TGTGCCAGCAGCAACCCTAGCGGGGTTTTAGGGGAGACCCAGTACTTC. Translated: CASSNPSGVLGETQYF.

Worth noting for this clonotype: One end of the junction is discordant with germline, which a read error may explain. The V and J genes are TRBV12-3 or TRBV12-4 and TRBJ2-3; no clear D. The CDR3 loop spans 13 amino acids. The CDR3: CANSSVYTDTQYF. CDR3 DNA: TGTGCCAACAGTTCGGTATACACAGATACGCAGTATTTT.

The chain carries TRBV11-3 and TRBJ2-7; D possibly corresponds to TRBD1 (6 bases). The CDR3 has 15 amino acids. CDR1 and CDR2 from the germline V gene are SGHNT and YENEEA. Trimming pared 7 bases from V and 1 base from J, leaving 17 bases between. CDR3 DNA sequence: TGTGCCAGCACTTTAACAGGGTTTTTTTCCTACGAGCAGTACTTC. Translation: CASTLTGFFSYEQYF.

A remark on this clonotype: No conserved phenylalanine or tryptophan ends this CDR3, so it is likely a read error. The CDR3 DNA sequence: TGTGCCAGCAGCTTACGGCCAGGGACAGGGATCCCCGGGAAGCTGTTTTAT. Its translation: CASSLRPGTGIPGKLFY. The chain recombines TRBV5-4 with TRBJ2-2; 9 positions agree with TRBD1. Germline V gene sequence: CDR1 SGHNT, CDR2 YYREEE (reference sequence). There are 17 residues in the CDR3.